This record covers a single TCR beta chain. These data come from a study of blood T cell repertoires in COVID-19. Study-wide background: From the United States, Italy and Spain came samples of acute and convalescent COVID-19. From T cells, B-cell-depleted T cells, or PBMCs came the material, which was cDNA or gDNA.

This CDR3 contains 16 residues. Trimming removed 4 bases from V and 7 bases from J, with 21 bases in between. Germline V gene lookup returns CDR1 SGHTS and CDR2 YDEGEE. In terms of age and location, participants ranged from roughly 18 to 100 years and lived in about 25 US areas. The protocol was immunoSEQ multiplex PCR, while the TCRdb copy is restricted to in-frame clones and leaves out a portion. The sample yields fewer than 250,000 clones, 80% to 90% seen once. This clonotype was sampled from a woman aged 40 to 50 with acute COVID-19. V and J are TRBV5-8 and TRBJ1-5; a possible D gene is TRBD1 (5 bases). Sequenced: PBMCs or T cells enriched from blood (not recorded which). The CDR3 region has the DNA TGTGCCAGCAGCGCCGGGCGGGGCGGGCTCGGGCAGCCCCAGCATTTT. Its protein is CASSAGRGGLGQPQHF.